This T cell receptor (beta chain) was retrieved from a study of OX40 agonist ivuxolimab in advanced cancers. General study findings and limits: CD8+ T cells averaged more expanded clones than CD4+.

In the case of this clone: Its antigen remains unknown.

Clones were sequenced by immunoSEQ multiplex PCR, and TCRdb holds only the in-frame ones, with some missing. The table records some 80,000 clones, around 85% of them present only once. Germline V gives CDR1 SGHAT, CDR2 FQNNGV. The CDR3 runs 14 residues. Trimming removed 4 bases at V and 2 bases at J, with 9 bases between. This sample comprised CD4+ or CD8+ T cells sorted from blood, obtained in a trial of the OX40 agonist ivuxolimab. The clonotype comes from an adult with an advanced solid tumor such as melanoma, head and neck, liver or kidney cancer. The V call is TRBV11-2, the J call TRBJ1-5; D might be TRBD1 (6 bases). CDR3 sequence reads: CASSWNRGNQPQHF. The CDR3 DNA reads TGTGCCAGCAGCTGGAACAGGGGCAATCAGCCCCAGCATTTT.